Listed below are T cell receptor beta chains from one sample, sequenced in a study of blood T cell repertoires in COVID-19. Generated by immunoSEQ multiplex PCR, the TCRdb table keeps only in-frame clones and is missing some. The table has over 70,000 clones, 83% seen once; the top ten hold around 6.9%. Source material: peripheral blood. Receptors were obtained from a man in his thirties or forties with COVID-19, enrolled during active disease. Both conserved end residues are part of each CDR3. D genes are given only for firm matches. Where a row states a size, it is once, few, many or the class of an expanded clone; other rows omit it.

>-|TRBV24-1|-|TRBJ2-2
CATSDYSGSPGELFF
TGTGCCACCAGTGATTACTCGGGTTCCCCCGGGGAGCTGTTTTTT
>-|TRBV5-4|TRBD1|TRBJ2-1
CASSLVQGIYNEQFF
TGTGCCAGCAGCTTGGTACAGGGGATTTACAATGAGCAGTTCTTC
>-|TRBV11-2|-|TRBJ2-7
CASSWQKYEQYF
TGTGCCAGCAGCTGGCAGAAGTACGAGCAGTACTTC
>-|TRBV2|TRBD2|TRBJ2-1
CATSGLAGSYNEQFF
TGTGCCACTTCGGGACTAGCGGGCTCCTACAATGAGCAGTTCTTC
>-|TRBV28|-|TRBJ1-4
CASGQLVTTNEKLFF
TGTGCCAGTGGACAGTTAGTTACAACTAATGAAAAACTGTTTTTT
>-|TRBV30|TRBD2|TRBJ2-3
CAWSVTGRGTDTQYF
TGTGCCTGGAGTGTAACCGGGAGGGGCACAGATACGCAGTATTTT
>-|TRBV19|-|TRBJ1-4
CASGLGTGHSEKLFF
TGTGCCAGTGGGTTGGGGACGGGACATAGTGAAAAACTGTTTTTT
>once|TRBV2|-|TRBJ2-7
CASSVYREEGEQYF
TGTGCCAGCAGTGTTTACAGGGAAGAGGGCGAGCAGTACTTC
>-|TRBV7-3|TRBD2|TRBJ2-1
CASSKGTAGGSNEQFF
TGTGCCAGCAGCAAAGGGACAGCGGGAGGGTCAAATGAGCAGTTCTTC
>-|TRBV24-1|-|TRBJ1-5
CATSDPGGGVNQPQHF
TGTGCCACCAGTGATCCAGGAGGAGGGGTGAATCAGCCCCAGCATTTT
>-|TRBV30|-|TRBJ2-7
CAWRSGYEQYF
TGTGCCTGGAGGAGCGGGTACGAGCAGTACTTC
>-|TRBV5-4|TRBD1|TRBJ2-5
CAMLGQSQETQYF
TGTGCCATGTTGGGACAGTCTCAAGAGACCCAGTACTTC
>once|TRBV19|-|TRBJ1-1
CASSPFGGQPNTEAFF
TGTGCCAGTAGTCCCTTTGGAGGACAGCCGAACACTGAAGCTTTCTTT
>-|TRBV19|TRBD2|TRBJ2-7
CASSIGPSGSNEQYF
TGTGCCAGTAGTATCGGGCCTAGCGGTTCCAACGAGCAGTACTTC
>-|TRBV4-1|TRBD2|TRBJ2-1
CASSGERLAGEQFF
TGCGCCAGCAGCGGAGAGAGACTAGCGGGGGAGCAGTTCTTC
>-|TRBV27|-|TRBJ1-6
CASSRDSATYNSPLHF
TGTGCCAGCAGCAGGGACTCGGCAACTTATAATTCACCCCTCCACTTT
>-|TRBV5-4|-|TRBJ2-3
CASSLPSADTQYF
TGTGCCAGCAGTTTGCCTAGTGCAGATACGCAGTATTTT
>-|TRBV13|-|TRBJ1-1
CASSLGAGVMTTEAFF
TGTGCCAGCAGCTTAGGGGCAGGGGTTATGACAACTGAAGCTTTCTTT
>-|TRBV28|TRBD1|TRBJ2-6
CASRTGGGGANVLTF
TGTGCCAGCAGAACAGGGGGCGGTGGGGCCAACGTCCTGACTTTC
>-|TRBV28|TRBD2|TRBJ2-3
CASSTGLAGRAQYF
TGTGCCAGCAGTACCGGACTAGCGGGAAGGGCGCAGTATTTT
>-|TRBV5-3|TRBD1|TRBJ1-6
CARSYRTGEFFSPLHF
TGTGCCAGAAGTTACCGGACAGGAGAATTTTTTTCACCCCTCCACTTT
>-|TRBV6-5|TRBD2|TRBJ2-5
CASSYSASGGQETQYF
TGTGCCAGCAGTTACTCGGCTAGCGGGGGCCAAGAGACCCAGTACTTC
>-|TRBV20-1|-|TRBJ1-1
CSASAARTGGTEAFF
TGCAGTGCTAGTGCTGCGCGCACGGGGGGCACTGAAGCTTTCTTT
>-|TRBV28|TRBD1|TRBJ1-2
CASSLLRRGQGYTF
TGTGCCAGCAGTTTATTGCGAAGGGGGCAGGGCTACACCTTC
>-|TRBV6-6|TRBD1|TRBJ2-3
CASRETGTTDTQYF
TGTGCCAGCAGAGAGACAGGGACCACAGATACGCAGTATTTT
>-|TRBV2|TRBD1|TRBJ1-4
CASRGQADEKLFF
TGTGCCAGCAGGGGACAGGCAGACGAAAAACTGTTTTTT
>-|TRBV2|-|TRBJ1-4
CASSESGGAKEKLFF
TGTGCCAGCAGTGAATCGGGGGGCGCAAAGGAAAAACTGTTTTTT
>-|TRBV7-7|-|TRBJ2-1
CASSLAGGGRDNEQFF
TGTGCTAGCAGCTTAGCAGGAGGGGGCCGTGACAATGAGCAGTTCTTC
>few|TRBV28|TRBD1|TRBJ2-1
CASNRDRRPFEQFF
TGTGCCAGCAATCGGGACAGAAGGCCCTTTGAGCAGTTCTTC
>-|TRBV11-2|TRBD2|TRBJ2-7
CASSRTSSSYEQYF
TGTGCCAGCAGCCGGACTAGCAGTTCCTACGAGCAGTACTTC
>-|TRBV11-2|TRBD1|TRBJ1-6
CASSLVPGTANSPLHF
TGTGCCAGCAGCTTAGTCCCGGGGACAGCTAATTCACCCCTCCACTTT
>-|TRBV28|-|TRBJ2-1
CASSLGGNYNEQFF
TGTGCCAGCAGTTTAGGGGGGAACTACAATGAGCAGTTCTTC
>once|TRBV6-4|-|TRBJ1-2
CASSEGRQIPHSNYGYTF
TGTGCCAGCAGTGAAGGGCGACAGATTCCCCATTCTAACTATGGCTACACCTTC
>-|TRBV28|-|TRBJ1-2
CASSQGKGGYTF
TGTGCCAGCAGTCAGGGTAAGGGTGGCTACACCTTC
>-|TRBV29-1|TRBD2|TRBJ2-1
CSVGAGTYNEQFF
TGCAGCGTAGGAGCGGGAACCTACAATGAGCAGTTCTTC
>-|TRBV28|TRBD1|TRBJ1-1
CASSPTYEGGGNTEAFF
TGTGCCAGCAGTCCTACCTATGAAGGGGGCGGAAACACTGAAGCTTTCTTT
>-|TRBV11-2|-|TRBJ2-1
CASGSGMGSHEQFF
TGTGCCAGCGGATCGGGAATGGGTAGCCATGAGCAGTTCTTC
>-|TRBV13|-|TRBJ2-1
CASSYGGYNEQFF
TGTGCCAGCAGCTATGGGGGGTACAATGAGCAGTTCTTC
>once|TRBV27|TRBD2|TRBJ2-1
CASNPGLADEQFF
TGTGCCAGCAACCCGGGACTAGCGGATGAGCAGTTCTTC
>-|TRBV19|-|TRBJ1-2
CASSTPLGRATNEKGGYTF
TGTGCCAGTAGTACACCACTCGGCAGGGCGACGAATGAAAAAGGTGGCTACACCTTC
>-|TRBV6-5|TRBD1|TRBJ1-5
CASSRRQGINQPQHF
TGTGCCAGCAGCCGCCGACAGGGAATTAATCAGCCCCAGCATTTT
>-|TRBV10-3|-|TRBJ1-4
CAISESGGFATNEKLFF
TGTGCCATCAGTGAGTCGGGGGGTTTTGCAACTAATGAAAAACTGTTTTTT
>once|TRBV28|-|TRBJ1-2
CASSSVGTNYGYTF
TGTGCCAGTAGCTCCGTGGGGACAAACTATGGCTACACCTTC
>-|TRBV6-5|TRBD1|TRBJ1-5
CASRGQPNSNQPQHF
TGTGCCTCCCGGGGACAGCCTAATAGCAATCAGCCCCAGCATTTT
>-|TRBV6-5|TRBD1|TRBJ1-1
CASSHAPDRDPEAFF
TGTGCCAGCAGTCACGCGCCGGACAGGGACCCTGAAGCTTTCTTT
>-|TRBV28|TRBD1|TRBJ1-3
CASSLEGTGIHTIYF
TGTGCCAGCAGTTTGGAGGGGACAGGGATCCACACCATATATTTT
>-|TRBV19|TRBD2|TRBJ2-7
CASSPGGLANEQYF
TGTGCCAGTAGCCCGGGGGGACTAGCGAACGAGCAGTACTTC
>-|TRBV5-4|TRBD1|TRBJ2-5
CASSRQGVFQETQYF
TGTGCCAGCAGCCGACAGGGGGTATTCCAAGAGACCCAGTACTTC
>few|TRBV10-3|-|TRBJ1-5
CAISEVGGGNQPQHF
TGTGCCATCAGTGAGGTGGGAGGTGGCAATCAGCCCCAGCATTTT
>-|TRBV10-3|-|TRBJ1-1
CAISESQANTEAFF
TGTGCCATCAGTGAGTCGCAGGCGAACACTGAAGCTTTCTTT
>-|TRBV4-1|-|TRBJ1-1
CASSPPLYTEAFF
TGCGCCAGCAGCCCCCCACTTTACACTGAAGCTTTCTTT
>-|TRBV7-9|TRBD2|TRBJ2-1
CASSPGTSGYNEQFF
TGTGCCAGCAGCCCCGGGACTAGCGGTTACAATGAGCAGTTCTTC
>-|TRBV6-5|-|TRBJ1-5
CASGTSRGQPQHF
TGTGCCAGCGGGACATCCCGCGGGCAGCCCCAGCATTTT
>-|TRBV15|-|TRBJ1-3
CATSRSPATGVGNTIYF
TGTGCCACCAGCAGATCCCCGGCTACAGGCGTTGGAAACACCATATATTTT
>-|TRBV11-2|-|TRBJ2-3
CASSLPGSDTQYF
TGTGCCAGCAGCTTACCAGGGTCGGATACGCAGTATTTT
>-|TRBV19|TRBD1|TRBJ1-5
CASSSTGHSNQPQHF
TGTGCCAGTAGTTCGACAGGGCATAGCAATCAGCCCCAGCATTTT
>-|TRBV29-1|TRBD2|TRBJ2-3
CSVEVAKTSGRNTDTQYF
TGCAGCGTTGAAGTCGCCAAGACTAGCGGGAGAAACACAGATACGCAGTATTTT
>-|TRBV6-4|TRBD2|TRBJ2-2
CASSLRLARNTGELFF
TGTGCCAGCAGCCTAAGACTAGCGAGAAACACCGGGGAGCTGTTTTTT
>-|TRBV5-6|-|TRBJ2-7
CASSPGGYEQYF
TGTGCCAGCAGCCCCGGGGGTTACGAGCAGTACTTC
>-|TRBV19|-|TRBJ1-3
CASSIMADSLSGNTIYF
TGTGCCAGTAGTATCATGGCGGACAGCCTCTCTGGAAACACCATATATTTT